Each of the 5 T cell receptor beta chains below was sequenced from the same sample in a study of T cells in tuberculosis. Sequencing was performed with immunoSEQ multiplex PCR; in TCRdb, only in-frame clones are kept and a portion is missing. The sample lists tens of thousands of clones, roughly 93% occurring once. Sorting used thawed, overnight-rested PBMC stained with anti-CD3, a viability dye and GMM-loaded CD1B tetramer. CD1B tetramers were loaded with Rhodococcus equi-derived C32 glucose monomycolate. The sequencing sample was made of CD1b-GMM tetramer-negative cells sorted from PBMCs. These TCRs come from an adult woman with latent tuberculosis.

This clone came up a few times. This chain connects TRBV7-9 to TRBJ2-3; TRBD2 matches 7 bases. The V gene's germline CDR1 is SEHNR and CDR2 FQNEAQ (reference sequence). The CDR3 is 14 amino acids. J lost 9 bases, V lost 4 bases, and 10 bases had no gene match. The CDR3 here is CASSYGGIMETQYF. For the CDR3, the DNA is TGTGCCAGCAGCTACGGGGGGATCATGGAGACGCAGTATTTT.

V usage is TRBV5-4 and J usage is TRBJ1-6, with D unresolved. From germline, CDR1 is SGHNT and CDR2 YYREEE (reference sequence). The V and J ends lost 4 bases and 5 bases respectively, with 13 bases between them. The CDR3 extends over 15 amino acids. This CDR3 is CASSPEGQDNSPLHF. CDR3 nucleotides: TGTGCCAGCAGCCCCGAGGGCCAGGATAATTCACCCCTCCACTTT.

V is TRBV4-1 and J is TRBJ1-1; maybe TRBD1 (6 bases). The ends were cut back, 1 base at V and 4 bases at J, with 13 bases in the middle. The CDR3 is 15 residues long. From germline, CDR1 is MGHRA and CDR2 YSYEKL. The CDR3 nucleotides read TGCGCCAGCAGCCAAGCGGGGGGCGGTGGCACTGAAGCTTTCTTT. Translated, it gives CASSQAGGGGTEAFF.

Only one count was recorded for this clone. The chain is built from TRBV18 and TRBJ1-3, with 7 bases identical to TRBD1. Germline V lookup: CDR1 KGHSH, CDR2 LQKENI. The CDR3 contains 15 residues. The V and J ends lost 3 bases and 4 bases, in that order; junction bases with no gene match: 6. CDR3 protein: CASSPLQGPGNTIYF. The DNA for the CDR3 is TGTGCCAGCTCACCCCTACAGGGGCCCGGAAACACCATATATTTT.

This chain links TRBV6-1 with TRBJ1-6, with D possibly being TRBD1 (6 bases). The CDR3 length is 18 residues. V lost 3 bases and J lost 5, with 20 bases in between. Germline assignment: CDR1 MNHNS and CDR2 SASEGT. The CDR3 DNA sequence: TGTGCCAGCAGTGACGGGACAAGGGGAACTGCCAATAATTCACCCCTCCACTTT. Amino acids: CASSDGTRGTANNSPLHF.